The clone carrying this T cell receptor (beta chain) has a single count. As yet, its antigen is unknown. This sample was included in a study of graft-versus-host responses after intestinal transplantation. Study information: Anti-thymocyte globulin was used for induction in all recipients, who then took tacrolimus and steroids for roughly three years.

This CDR3 contains 17 residues. V was pared by 0 bases and J by 2 bases, with 14 bases between. Germline CDR1 SEHNR, CDR2 FQNEAQ (reference sequence). Sequenced by immunoSEQ multiplex PCR; TCRdb stores in-frame clones only, minus some. The repertoire holds just under 50,000 clones, with approximately 84% as singletons. The sequenced sample was unstimulated CD4+ T cells sorted from spleen or lymph node cells, obtained before transplant. The TCR was taken from a human donor who was the organ donor for an intestinal transplant. The chain links TRBV7-9 to TRBJ1-3; D perhaps matches TRBD1 (5 bases). The CDR3 sequence: CASSLAPGGGTGNTIYF. The CDR3 DNA follows: TGTGCCAGCAGCTTAGCGCCAGGTGGGGGAACTGGAAACACCATATATTTT.